This TCR beta chain emerged from a study of long-term antiretroviral therapy in people with HIV. Sequencing relied on immunoSEQ assay v3.0, run at survey level. Sequencing used immunoSEQ multiplex PCR; TCRdb keeps in-frame clones, though not all of them. The sample lists around 30,000 clones, roughly 85% occurring once. Comment on this clone: Its antigen is currently unknown.

The J segment lost 0 bases and the V segment lost 5 bases, leaving 8 bases of the junction unmatched. The CDR3 is 17 amino acids. The germline CDR1 and CDR2 sequences are SGHTA and FQGTGA. Study outcomes and limitations: Clones with expansion before ART led the repertoire at all time points. Upon ART, diversity increased but remained lower than transplant donor controls. Researchers lacked any data on ART adherence, viral resistance or therapy changes. All blood samples came from the years 2004 to 2017, possibly under older ART regimens.

The specimen comprised unsorted PBMCs, sampled around 3.3 years after starting antiretroviral therapy. The chain employs TRBV7-3 and TRBJ2-2; 8 bases agree with TRBD1. This receptor was obtained from a man younger than 35 with HIV. CDR3 residues: CASSPWTGFPNTGELFF. CDR3 bases: TGTGCCAGCAGCCCTTGGACAGGGTTCCCGAACACCGGGGAGCTGTTTTTT.